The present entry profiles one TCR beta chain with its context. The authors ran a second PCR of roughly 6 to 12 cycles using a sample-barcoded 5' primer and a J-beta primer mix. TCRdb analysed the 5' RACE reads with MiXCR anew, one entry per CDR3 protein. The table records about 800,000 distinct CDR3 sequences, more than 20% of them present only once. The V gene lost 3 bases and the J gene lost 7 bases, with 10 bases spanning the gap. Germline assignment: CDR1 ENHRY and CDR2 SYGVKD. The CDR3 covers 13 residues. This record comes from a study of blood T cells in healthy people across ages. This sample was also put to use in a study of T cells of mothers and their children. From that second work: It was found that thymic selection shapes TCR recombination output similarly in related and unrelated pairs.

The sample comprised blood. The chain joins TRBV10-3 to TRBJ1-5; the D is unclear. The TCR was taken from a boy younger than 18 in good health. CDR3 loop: CAISDKVEQPQHF. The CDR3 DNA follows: TGTGCCATCAGTGATAAGGTGGAGCAGCCCCAGCATTTT.